The 8 T cell receptor beta chains presented below share a single source sample, sequenced in a study of blood T cells in healthy people across ages. Through a sample-barcoded 5' primer and a J-beta primer mix, a second PCR was run for about 6 to 12 cycles. In TCRdb, the 5' RACE reads were re-called with MiXCR into one record per CDR3 protein. There are roughly 2 million distinct CDR3 sequences in the sample; 40% to 55% occur only once, and 2.1% lies in the top ten. The sample comprised blood. The origin of the receptors is a woman between 40 and 50 years old in good health.

This clonotype occurred many times. In nucleotides, the CDR3 is TGCGCCAGCAGCCCCGACTCCGGGGTTTCCGGGGCCAACGTCCTGACTTTC. Translated, it gives CASSPDSGVSGANVLTF. V is TRBV4-3 and J is TRBJ2-6, with a weak D call TRBD2 (5 bases). V dropped 4 bases and J dropped 4 bases, with 17 bases sitting between them. Germline assignment: CDR1 LGHNA and CDR2 YSLEER. The CDR3 is 17 residues long.

The chain combines TRBV12-3 or TRBV12-4 with TRBJ1-6, with a weak D call TRBD1 (6 bases). V was clipped by 7 bases and J by 7 bases, with 14 bases between them. This CDR3 has 14 amino acids. CDR3 region: CASTNTGKNSPLHF. In DNA, the CDR3 is TGTGCCAGCACTAACACAGGGAAGAATTCACCCCTCCACTTT.

Only a few counts were recorded for this clonotype. The chain recombines TRBV20-1 with TRBJ2-3; tentatively, D is TRBD1 (5 bases). The CDR3 totals 14 residues. Germline CDR1 and CDR2: DFQATT and SNEGSKA (reference sequence). Trimming took off 3 bases at V and 0 bases at J, with 10 bases between the two ends. The CDR3 nucleotides are TGCAGTGCTAGCCGGACACAGAGCACAGATACGCAGTATTTT. Translating gives CSASRTQSTDTQYF.

The chain joins TRBV7-9 to TRBJ2-5; 9 bases match TRBD1. The J segment lost 0 bases and the V segment lost 1 base, leaving 3 bases of the junction unmatched. Germline lookup yields CDR1 SEHNR and CDR2 FQNEAQ (reference sequence). CDR3 length equals 16 residues. The DNA for the CDR3 is TGTGCCAGCAGCTTAGGACAGGGGGTAAACCAAGAGACCCAGTACTTC. Its translation: CASSLGQGVNQETQYF.

This chain uses TRBV5-8 with TRBJ2-6, with TRBD1 matching over 10 bases. Unmatched junction bases numbered 5, after V lost 4 bases and J lost 1 base. Germline V gives CDR1 SGHTS, CDR2 YDEGEE. This CDR3 comprises 17 residues. The CDR3 DNA reads as TGTGCCAGCAGCCAGGGACAGGGGACATCTGGGGCCAACGTCCTGACTTTC. Protein sequence: CASSQGQGTSGANVLTF.

Details on this clonotype: One end of the junction varies from germline; a read error may be responsible. This rearrangement joins TRBV7-2 to TRBJ2-3; 10 bases match TRBD2. Germline CDR1 is SGHTA and CDR2 is FQGNSA. CDR3 length: 15 residues. In DNA form, the CDR3 reads TGTGCCAGCAGCTTACTAGCGGGGGACTCAGATACGCGGTATTTT. Translating gives CASSLLAGDSDTRYF.

The rearrangement joins TRBV18 to TRBJ1-1; D is unresolved. Deletions cut 3 bases from V and 5 bases from J, with 13 bases between. The CDR3 spans 14 residues. Germline CDR1 is KGHSH and CDR2 is LQKENI. CDR3 amino acids: CASSPTARETEAFF. The DNA of the CDR3 is TGTGCCAGCTCACCCACCGCCCGGGAGACTGAAGCTTTCTTT.

The V and J genes are TRBV10-3 and TRBJ2-5; D may be TRBD1 or TRBD2 (5 bases each). The DNA matches TRBJ2-7 better at its end, which makes the J call doubtful. This CDR3 spans 13 amino acids. Germline V lookup: CDR1 ENHRY, CDR2 SYGVKD. The CDR3 sequence: CAISEGTPREQYF. CDR3 in DNA: TGTGCCATCAGTGAGGGGACCCCTCGCGAGCAGTACTTC.